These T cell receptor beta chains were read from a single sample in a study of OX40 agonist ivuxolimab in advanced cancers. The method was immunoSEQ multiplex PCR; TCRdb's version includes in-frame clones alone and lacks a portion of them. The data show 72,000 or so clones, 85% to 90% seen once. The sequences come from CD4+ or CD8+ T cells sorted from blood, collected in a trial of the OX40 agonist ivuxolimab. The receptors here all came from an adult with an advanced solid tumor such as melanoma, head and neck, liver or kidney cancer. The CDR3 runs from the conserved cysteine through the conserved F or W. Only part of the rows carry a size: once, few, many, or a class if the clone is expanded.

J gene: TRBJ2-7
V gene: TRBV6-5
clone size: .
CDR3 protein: CASSYSGQWYEQYF

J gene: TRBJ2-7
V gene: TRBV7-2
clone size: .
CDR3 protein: CASSLRQGQSYEQYF

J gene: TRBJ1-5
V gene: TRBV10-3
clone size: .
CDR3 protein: CAISESSGVLNQPQHF

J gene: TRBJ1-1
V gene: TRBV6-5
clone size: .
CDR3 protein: CASSSQGAHTEAFF

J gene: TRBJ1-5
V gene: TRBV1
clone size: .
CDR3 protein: CTSSQTSGGRQPQHF

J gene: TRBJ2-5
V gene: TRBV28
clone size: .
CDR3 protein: CASSLRGETQYF

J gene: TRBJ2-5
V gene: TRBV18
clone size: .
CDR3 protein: CASSPTFQETQYF

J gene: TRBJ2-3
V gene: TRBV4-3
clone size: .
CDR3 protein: CASSFRRAEDTQYF

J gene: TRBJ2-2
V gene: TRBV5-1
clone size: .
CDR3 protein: CASRGAGGRNTGELFF

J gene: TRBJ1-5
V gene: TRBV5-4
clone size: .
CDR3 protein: CASSLYSLNQPQHF

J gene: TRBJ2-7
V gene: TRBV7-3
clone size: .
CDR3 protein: CASSLWDTGPYEQYF

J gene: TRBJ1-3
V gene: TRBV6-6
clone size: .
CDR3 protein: CASSLDRNAGNTIYF

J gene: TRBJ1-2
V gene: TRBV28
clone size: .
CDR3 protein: CASSLGTAVGYTF

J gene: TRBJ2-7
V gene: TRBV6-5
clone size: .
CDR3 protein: CASSYTASGRRNEQYF

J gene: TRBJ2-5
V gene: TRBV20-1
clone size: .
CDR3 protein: CSPGLGETQYF

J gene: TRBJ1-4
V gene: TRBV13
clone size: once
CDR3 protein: CASSRDRANEKLFF

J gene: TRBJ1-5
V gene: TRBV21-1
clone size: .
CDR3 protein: CASSKRAQKHNQPQHF

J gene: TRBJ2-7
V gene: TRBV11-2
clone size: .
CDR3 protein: CASSVLGGPYEQYF

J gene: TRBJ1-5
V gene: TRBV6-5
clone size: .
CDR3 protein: CASRDRVGQPQHF

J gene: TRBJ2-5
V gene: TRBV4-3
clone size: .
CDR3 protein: CASSQVWTSGQETQYF

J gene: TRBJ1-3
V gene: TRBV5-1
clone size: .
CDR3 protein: CASSPGQSSGNTIYF

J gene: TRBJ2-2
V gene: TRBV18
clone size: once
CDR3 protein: CASSPLGTGNTGELFF

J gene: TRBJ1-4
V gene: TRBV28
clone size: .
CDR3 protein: CASSLPRQGITANEKLFF

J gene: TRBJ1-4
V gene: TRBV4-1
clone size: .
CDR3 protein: CASSQAMTPNEKLFF

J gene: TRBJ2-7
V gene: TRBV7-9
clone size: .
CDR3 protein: CASSAPSGSYEQYF

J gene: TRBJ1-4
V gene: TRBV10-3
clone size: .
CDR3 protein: CATEAATNEKLFF

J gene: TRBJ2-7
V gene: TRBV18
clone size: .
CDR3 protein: CASSAGTGGQYEQYF

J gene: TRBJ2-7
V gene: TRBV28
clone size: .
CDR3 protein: CASSVTSGTGFRPQYF

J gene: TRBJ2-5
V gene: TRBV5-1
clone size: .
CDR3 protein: CASSPTKGWGGGETQYF

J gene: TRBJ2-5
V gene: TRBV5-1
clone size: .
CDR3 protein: CASSLSGWSNQETQYF

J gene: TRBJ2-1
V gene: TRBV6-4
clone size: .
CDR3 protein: CASPEAGDPFSRSYNEQFF

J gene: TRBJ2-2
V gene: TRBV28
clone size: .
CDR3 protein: CACSEMGTANTGELFF

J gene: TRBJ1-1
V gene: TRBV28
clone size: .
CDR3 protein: CASSFAGGHHMNTEAFF

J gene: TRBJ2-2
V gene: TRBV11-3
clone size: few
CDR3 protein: CASSWWGQGSGELFF

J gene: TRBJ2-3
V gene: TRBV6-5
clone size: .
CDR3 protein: CASSYGQASDTQYF

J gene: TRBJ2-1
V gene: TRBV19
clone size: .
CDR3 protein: CASSQREVNEQFF

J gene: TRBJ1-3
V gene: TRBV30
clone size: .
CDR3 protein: CAWNRAHSGNTIYF

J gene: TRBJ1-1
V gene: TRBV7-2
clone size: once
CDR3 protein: CASSLSYREEAFF

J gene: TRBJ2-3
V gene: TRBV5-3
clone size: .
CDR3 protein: CASSLAAAHDTQYF

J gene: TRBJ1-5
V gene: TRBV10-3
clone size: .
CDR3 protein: CAISTQDQPQHF

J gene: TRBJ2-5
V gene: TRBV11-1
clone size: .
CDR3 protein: CASSGTGRVKTQYF

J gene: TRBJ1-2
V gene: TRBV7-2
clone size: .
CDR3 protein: CASSSLEIYGYTF

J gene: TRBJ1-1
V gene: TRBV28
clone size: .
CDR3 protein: CASSHRGRGLLNTEAFF

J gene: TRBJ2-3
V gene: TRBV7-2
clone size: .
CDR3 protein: CASSPGRPRRTDTQYF

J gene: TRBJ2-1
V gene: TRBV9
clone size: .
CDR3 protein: CASSVATASGELMNEQFF

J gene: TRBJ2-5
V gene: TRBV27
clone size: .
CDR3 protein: CASSHSGTQETQYF

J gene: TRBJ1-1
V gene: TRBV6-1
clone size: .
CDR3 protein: CASSGGRGLNTEAFF

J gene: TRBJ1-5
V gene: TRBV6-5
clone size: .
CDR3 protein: CASSYAGQGIQPQHF

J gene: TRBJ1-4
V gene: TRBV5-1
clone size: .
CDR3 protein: CASSFVATNEKLFF

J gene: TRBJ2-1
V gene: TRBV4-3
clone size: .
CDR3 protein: CASSQGLDSYNEQFF

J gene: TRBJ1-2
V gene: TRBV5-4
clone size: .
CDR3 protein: CASSPDRAESYGYTF

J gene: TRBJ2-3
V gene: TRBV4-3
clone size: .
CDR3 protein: CASSRGTSSTDTQYF

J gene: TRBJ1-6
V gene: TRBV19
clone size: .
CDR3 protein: CASSMGSGSQPALHF

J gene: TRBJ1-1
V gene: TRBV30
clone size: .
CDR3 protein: CAWSLTGLEAFF